Each of the 3 T cell receptor beta chains below was sequenced from the same sample in a study of blood T cell repertoires in COVID-19. TCRdb's copy holds only in-frame clones and misses some; the assay was immunoSEQ multiplex PCR. The table records about 350,000 clones, 88% of them present only once. Sample: PBMCs or T cells enriched from blood (not recorded which). Every receptor here comes from a woman under 40 who had been exposed to COVID-19.

V gene TRBV18 combines with J gene TRBJ2-1; D not resolved. V shed 4 bases and J shed 5 bases, with 21 bases lying between them. The CDR3 sequence is 17 residues long. Looked up from germline, CDR1 is KGHSH and CDR2 is LQKENI. The CDR3 DNA follows: TGTGCCAGCTCACTCCCCGGTGGAGCCCAGAGTGACAATGAGCAGTTCTTC. The encoded protein is CASSLPGGAQSDNEQFF. Using reference TRBV18 and TRBJ2-1 for the parts outside the CDR3, the full variable domain is NAGVMQNPRHLVRRRGQEARLRCSPMKGHSHVYWYRQLPEEGLKFMVYLQKENIIDESGMPKERFSAEFPKEGPSILRIQQVVRGDSAAYFCASSLPGGAQSDNEQFFGPGTRLTVL.

The rearrangement links TRBV25-1 to TRBJ2-7; the D gene is possibly TRBD2 (5 bases). Germline-derived CDR1 and CDR2 are MGHDK and SYGVNS. The CDR3 is 12 residues long. V lost 6 bases, J lost 3 bases, and 9 bases lay in between. The CDR3 reads CASREASYEQYF. CDR3 DNA: TGTGCCAGCAGGGAGGCTAGCTACGAGCAGTACTTC.

This sequence joins TRBV20-1 and TRBJ2-5; TRBD2 matches 10 bases. The CDR3 is made up of 16 amino acids. Germline CDR1 is DFQATT and CDR2 is SNEGSKA (reference sequence). After removal of 3 bases from V and 5 bases from J, the junction contained 12 bases not matched to a gene. CDR3 DNA sequence: TGCAGTGCTAGTGGGGGGCTAGCGGGAGCTAGGGAGACCCAGTACTTC. Its protein product is CSASGGLAGARETQYF.